This T cell receptor (beta chain) was documented in a study of prognosis after radiotherapy for stage I lung cancer. Study in general: Concurrent therapy with stereotactic body radiotherapy was received by no patient.

Two-round multiplex PCR, the amplification method, yielded TCR beta CDR3 from genomic DNA. The authors ran first-round PCR with primers specific to each TRBV and TRBJ gene. TCRdb re-called the multiplex PCR reads through MiXCR, storing one row per CDR3 protein. The repertoire holds approximately 18,000 distinct CDR3 sequences, with about 17% as singletons. Trimming stripped 7 bases from V and 3 bases from J, with 12 bases between. Germline V gives CDR1 SNHLY, CDR2 FYNNEI. The CDR3 is made up of 13 amino acids. The chain joins TRBV2 to TRBJ1-2, with unresolved D. This TCR came from a donor of 50 years or more with non-small cell lung cancer. The specimen was PBMCs, collected before or after stereotactic body radiation therapy (not recorded which). This CDR3 reads CASKWTLDYGYTF. The CDR3 nucleotides are TGTGCCAGCAAGTGGACTTTGGACTATGGCTACACCTTC.